The source of this T cell receptor beta chain is a study of blood T cell repertoires in COVID-19. Study-level background: PBMCs, B-cell-depleted T cells, or T cells provided the cDNA or gDNA that made up the material.

The authors' processing: Reference gene primers were amplified, and this amplification served to estimate nucleated cell counts. Using immunoSEQ multiplex PCR, the repertoire was profiled, and TCRdb retains in-frame clones only, with some absent. V and J calls plus clone size are reproduced from that table; the DNA served to infer D and trimming. Of some 200,000 clones listed, roughly four fifths are singletons. This sequence originates from a woman of 80 years or more with COVID-19, enrolled during active disease. Sample: peripheral blood.

The CDR3 loop is CASSSGGWDTGELFF. In DNA form, the CDR3 reads TGTGCCAGCAGCTCGGGGGGGTGGGACACCGGGGAGCTGTTTTTT. This rearrangement joins TRBV7-2 to TRBJ2-2; 8 bases agree with TRBD2. The J segment lost 3 bases and the V segment lost 4 bases, leaving 4 bases of the junction unmatched. This CDR3 region has 15 residues. Germline V CDR1 and CDR2: SGHTA, FQGNSA.